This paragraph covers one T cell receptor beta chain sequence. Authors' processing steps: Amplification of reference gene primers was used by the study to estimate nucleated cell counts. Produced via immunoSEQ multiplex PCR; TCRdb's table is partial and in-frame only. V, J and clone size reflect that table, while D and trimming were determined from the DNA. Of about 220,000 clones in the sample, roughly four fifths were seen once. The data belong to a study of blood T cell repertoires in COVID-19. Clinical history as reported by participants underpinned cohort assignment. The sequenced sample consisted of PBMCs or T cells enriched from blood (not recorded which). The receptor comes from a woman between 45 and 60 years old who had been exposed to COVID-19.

CDR3 DNA: TGTGCCAGCAGCTTGGTCTCACAGGGGGCTAGGGAGACCCAGTACTTC. Translating it yields CASSLVSQGARETQYF. The chain combines TRBV5-6 with TRBJ2-5; 9 bases line up with TRBD1. V gave up 0 bases and J gave up 5 bases; unmatched junction bases: 8. The CDR3 spans 16 residues. Germline V gene sequence: CDR1 SGHDT, CDR2 YYEEEE. Drawing the rest from reference TRBV5-6 and TRBJ2-5, the complete variable domain is DAGVTQSPTHLIKTRGQQVTLRCSPKSGHDTVSWYQQALGQGPQFIFQYYEEEERQRGNFPDRFSGHQFPNYSSELNVNALLLGDSALYLCASSLVSQGARETQYFGPGTRLLVL.